This TCR beta chain was documented in a study of cytomegalovirus exposure and HLA in healthy donors. Study summary: Clustering assigned 70% to 85% of the roughly 400 genotyped donors to the Caucasian-associated ancestry cluster.

The PCR was carried out with 60 Vbeta primers and 13 Jbeta primers. The repertoire was sequenced with immunoSEQ multiplex PCR; TCRdb's copy has only in-frame clones and lacks some. The table includes 150,000 to 200,000 clones, approximately 70% detected once. Germline assignment: CDR1 SSHAT and CDR2 FNYEAQ (reference sequence). The CDR3 runs to 14 residues. As concerns this clone: An end of the junction does not agree with germline; a read error may underlie this.

The TCR comes from a middle-aged man in good health and CMV-seropositive. Sequencing was performed on PBMCs. This rearrangement joins TRBV7-7 to TRBJ2-5; 12 bases line up with TRBD1. CDR3 bases: TGTGCTAGCAGCTTGGGGACAGGGGGCGAGACCCAGTACTTC. Encoded protein: CASSLGTGGETQYF.